These 13 T cell receptor beta chains originate from one sample sequenced in a study of blood T cell repertoires in COVID-19 (dated by TCRdb to 2019 to 2021). The library came from the immunoSEQ multiplex PCR assay. Sourced from immuneACCESS, this table was stored by TCRdb with only in-frame sequences that have V and J called. A share of the clones is absent; for the studies checked, an unresolved V gene accounts for under half, and the remainder has no known explanation. In all, the sample holds some 150,000 clones, and around four fifths of those were seen once. Roughly 1.5% of the sample lies in the top ten. The sequencing input was peripheral blood. The source of these receptors is a human donor in a cohort sampled during active COVID-19.

The DNA for the CDR3 is TGTGCCAGCAGCTTTGGACAGGCGAACACTGAAGCTTTCTTT. Its translation: CASSFGQANTEAFF. The gene calls are TRBV5-4 and TRBJ1-1, with 7 bases aligning to TRBD1. The V gene end was trimmed by 2 bases and the J gene end by 1 base; junction bases not matched to a gene: 2. This CDR3 comprises 14 residues. The V gene's germline CDR1 is SGHNT and CDR2 YYREEE (reference sequence). The whole variable domain, filled in from reference TRBV5-4 and TRBJ1-1, reads ETGVTQSPTHLIKTRGQQVTLRCSSQSGHNTVSWYQQALGQGPQFIFQYYREEENGRGNFPPRFSGLQFPNYSSELNVNALELDDSALYLCASSFGQANTEAFFGQGTRLTVV.

CDR3 nucleotide sequence: TGTGCCAGCAGTTTTGTCAGGACTGAAGCTTTCTTT. Its translation: CASSFVRTEAFF. The chain carries TRBV12-3 or TRBV12-4 and TRBJ1-1; no reliable D call. The ends were cut back, 3 bases at V and 5 bases at J, with 7 bases in the middle. This CDR3 is 12 amino acids long.

The V gene is TRBV27, the J gene TRBJ2-7; weak D call: TRBD1 (6 bases). The CDR3 extends over 19 amino acids. V shed 0 bases and J shed 0 bases, with 21 bases lying between them. Germline loops: CDR1 MNHEY, CDR2 SMNVEV (reference sequence). The CDR3 protein is CASSLSQGKPSKSSYEQYF. The CDR3 DNA reads as TGTGCCAGCAGTTTATCGCAGGGGAAGCCTAGCAAGTCCTCCTACGAGCAGTACTTC.

This chain joins TRBV11-3 and TRBJ2-7; a weak D match, TRBD1 (5 bases). The CDR3 runs to 12 residues. Germline CDR1 and CDR2: SGHNT and YENEEA. Trimming stripped 5 bases from V and 5 bases from J, with 10 bases between. CDR3: CASSRGYDEQYF. CDR3 nucleotides: TGTGCCAGCAGCAGGGGCTACGACGAGCAGTACTTC.

This chain connects TRBV3-1 (or the pseudogene TRBV3-2) to TRBJ2-3, with 8 bases matching TRBD2. Germline V gene sequence: CDR1 LGHDT, CDR2 YNNKEL (reference sequence). There are 15 residues in the CDR3. V shed 2 bases and J 5 bases; nucleotides not matched to a gene: 6. CDR3 residues: CASSQMGLVGDTQYF. DNA for the CDR3: TGTGCCAGCAGCCAAATGGGACTAGTTGGAGATACGCAGTATTTT.

The chain uses TRBV19 and TRBJ1-1; D perhaps matches TRBD1 (6 bases). V dropped 5 bases and J dropped 5 bases, with 15 bases sitting between them. Germline values: CDR1 LNHDA, CDR2 SQIVND (reference sequence). The CDR3 runs 14 residues. The CDR3 DNA is TGTGCCAGTAGTCAAGGGGGGGTTGTTACTGAAGCTTTCTTT. Protein: CASSQGGVVTEAFF.

The rearrangement links TRBV7-2 to TRBJ2-3; the D gene is possibly TRBD2 (5 bases). The CDR3 totals 16 residues. The germline V gene has CDR1 SGHTA and CDR2 FQGNSA. Between the trimmed V and J ends, which lost 6 bases and 2 bases, there was a span of 18 bases. DNA for the CDR3: TGTGCCAGCAGTTCCCGCCGCGGACTCTTCACAGATACGCAGTATTTT. It encodes CASSSRRGLFTDTQYF.

The gene calls are TRBV7-3 and TRBJ2-1; D not resolved. CDR3 length: 13 amino acids. V dropped 1 base and J dropped 6 bases, with 7 bases sitting between them. Germline loops: CDR1 SGHTA, CDR2 FQGTGA. The CDR3, as DNA: TGTGCCAGCAGCTTAAAGCCCGGCAATGAGCAGTTCTTC. As protein: CASSLKPGNEQFF.

The chain recombines TRBV7-9 with TRBJ1-4; tentative D call: TRBD1 (6 bases). The CDR3 sequence is 17 residues long. CDR1 SEHNR and CDR2 FQNEAQ come from the germline V gene (reference sequence). The V gene lost 5 bases and the J gene lost 1 base, with 17 bases spanning the gap. CDR3 protein: CASSTVQGHLTNEKLFF. The CDR3 DNA is TGTGCCAGCAGCACCGTCCAGGGGCATTTAACTAATGAAAAACTGTTTTTT.

J is TRBJ2-5 and V is TRBV27; 7 bases align to TRBD1. Unmatched junction bases numbered 8, after V lost 8 bases and J lost 2 bases. CDR1 and CDR2 (germline): MNHEY, SMNVEV (reference sequence). CDR3 length equals 14 residues. As DNA, the CDR3 is TGTGCCAGCGGCGGCTGGGACAGTCAAGAGACCCAGTACTTC. It specifies CASGGWDSQETQYF.

This chain uses TRBV27 with TRBJ1-4; D might be TRBD1 (6 bases). V was pared by 4 bases and J by 5 bases, with 17 bases between. In germline, CDR1 is MNHEY, CDR2 SMNVEV (reference sequence). This CDR3 is 16 amino acids long. DNA of the CDR3: TGTGCCAGCAGTTCCCTACCAATCGACAGGAATGAAAAACTGTTTTTT. It is translated as CASSSLPIDRNEKLFF.

V and J are TRBV18 and TRBJ2-1; 10 positions match TRBD2. The CDR3 sequence is 14 residues long. CDR1 is KGHSH and CDR2 is LQKENI in the germline V gene. Trimming removed 8 bases from V and 3 bases from J; junction bases left unmatched: 4. DNA for the CDR3: TGTGCCAGCACCACTAGCGGGGTCTACAATGAGCAGTTCTTC. Its translation: CASTTSGVYNEQFF. Complete variable domain (other parts from reference TRBV18 and TRBJ2-1): NAGVMQNPRHLVRRRGQEARLRCSPMKGHSHVYWYRQLPEEGLKFMVYLQKENIIDESGMPKERFSAEFPKEGPSILRIQQVVRGDSAAYFCASTTSGVYNEQFFGPGTRLTVL.

V gene TRBV29-1 combines with J gene TRBJ2-1, with 10 nucleotides matching TRBD2. CDR1 and CDR2 (germline): SQVTM, ANQGSEA. Germline trimming cut 6 bases from V and 8 bases from J; bases unmatched to any gene: 13. The CDR3 sequence is 15 residues long. The CDR3 protein is CSVEKLAGATDEQFF. The DNA of the CDR3 is TGCAGCGTGGAAAAGCTAGCGGGAGCCACCGATGAGCAGTTCTTC.